The rows below give T cell receptor beta chains drawn from one sample of a study of T-cell memory formation after mild COVID-19. A single record per CDR3 protein comes from TCRdb applying MiXCR to the 5' RACE reads. The sample shows around 210,000 distinct CDR3 sequences, over 9% of them seen only once. What was sequenced was PBMCs or a T cell subset sorted from them (not recorded which). These receptors were obtained from a man aged 18 to 30 who had mild COVID-19 (a few samples of this study predate the infection). Cell type and time point are not known. Both conserved end residues are part of each CDR3. Rows may omit the clone size; those that give it use once, few, many or a size class.

>TRBJ2-6|16|TRBV24-1|NA
CATSDWTSSGANVLTF
>TRBJ1-1|12|TRBV19|NA
CASSGPNTEAFF
>TRBJ2-5|15|TRBV20-1|many
CSANPGGSYQETQYF
>TRBJ2-5|15|TRBV5-1|NA
CASSFGTGGQETQYF
>TRBJ2-7|14|TRBV5-1|once
CASSGGTGEYEQYF
>TRBJ1-5|15|TRBV4-1|NA
CASSQEATTDQPQHF
>TRBJ1-6|16|TRBV12-3/TRBV12-4|few
CASSLTWGGYNSPLHF
>TRBJ2-7|13|TRBV7-9|few
CASSGVQLYEQYF
>TRBJ2-5|17|TRBV7-8|few
CASSLWVAARGTQTQYF
>TRBJ2-1|14|TRBV4-3|NA
CASSQPGQPNEQFF
>TRBJ1-1|13|TRBV5-1|few
CASSAGVGTEAFF
>TRBJ1-3|15|TRBV7-2|many
CASSQMLGAGNTIYF
>TRBJ1-2|15|TRBV6-5|few
CASSYVSGQGGGYTF
>TRBJ1-2|15|TRBV4-1|NA
CASSQEADANYGYTF
>TRBJ1-2|14|TRBV7-2|NA
CASSLAVGAGGYTF
>TRBJ2-7|15|TRBV5-8|few
CASSLTPGQSYEQYF
>TRBJ1-1|14|TRBV6-5|NA
CASGVQPLNTEAFF
>TRBJ2-2|15|TRBV20-1|NA
CSARSGQGYTGELFF
>TRBJ2-7|16|TRBV5-1|NA
CASSVTGTGNSYEQYF
>TRBJ2-3|13|TRBV5-4|NA
CASSSPAPDTQYF
>TRBJ1-2|17|TRBV6-6|NA
CASSSRYQQTGDGGYTF
>TRBJ1-6|12|TRBV12-3/TRBV12-4|NA
CASSAGHSPLHF
>TRBJ1-1|13|TRBV28|few
CASSFALNTEAFF
>TRBJ1-2|15|TRBV6-2/TRBV6-3|few
CASSYSILRAGGYTF
>TRBJ2-7|15|TRBV28|few
CASSPWRGTSYEQYF
>TRBJ2-2|17|TRBV4-3|NA
CASSQEHGLVRTGELFF
>TRBJ2-7|14|TRBV4-3|NA
CASSQADRGYEQYF
>TRBJ1-2|17|TRBV4-1|NA
CASSQGIQGLANYGYTF
>TRBJ1-1|13|TRBV7-9|NA
CASSLNEGEEAFF
>TRBJ2-3|15|TRBV7-2|many
CASSYMLGGSDTQYF
>TRBJ1-1|14|TRBV11-3|NA
CASSPGGLATEAFF
>TRBJ2-2|12|TRBV24-1|many
CATRKNTGELFF
>TRBJ1-3|17|TRBV6-5|NA
CASSYLGNTGTGNTIYF
>TRBJ1-2|12|TRBV3-1|few
CASRTKTDGYTF
>TRBJ1-2|14|TRBV6-2/TRBV6-3|NA
CASSYSSRYYGSTF
>TRBJ2-3|15|TRBV10-3|few
CAISEQGSRTDTQYF
>TRBJ2-1|14|TRBV7-8|few
CASSVLVSYNEQFF
>TRBJ1-2|14|TRBV29-1|few
CSAGGTTGLGGYTF
>TRBJ2-3|16|TRBV29-1|few
CSVPGTSGGAADTQYF
>TRBJ1-2|13|TRBV6-5|NA
CATQYRGLDGYTF
>TRBJ1-1|12|TRBV20-1|many
CSAPQGTYEAFF
>TRBJ2-7|17|TRBV4-2|many
CASSQEGWGQSSYEQYF
>TRBJ2-5|13|TRBV7-2|NA
CASSLTREETQYF